This record concerns one T cell receptor (beta chain) sequence. Its target is unknown. This specimen comes from a study of shared clonotypes between healthy human individuals. Study at large: Donors were a couple of women and a few men aged 18 to 49. Findings and caveats of the study: Rarefaction showed sorted-subset sequencing was incomplete despite large depth.

The germline gives CDR1 ENHRY, CDR2 SYGVKD. The CDR3 is 12 amino acids. The ends were cut back, 10 bases at V and 8 bases at J, with 12 bases in the middle. For sorted subsets, roughly 210 ng DNA per replicate equaled tens of thousands of T cell genomes. The repertoire was sequenced with immunoSEQ multiplex PCR; TCRdb's copy has only in-frame clones and lacks some. The table records some 2,000,000 clones, roughly 94% of them present only once. V is TRBV10-3 and J is TRBJ1-6, with D hard to call. Material for sequencing was naive CD4+ T cells sorted from blood. The sample's subset: CD45RA+ positively selected. The receptor was derived from a man aged 18-30 years in good health. The CDR3 region has the DNA TGTGCCACGATTGGAAACGATTCACCCCTCCACTTT. Amino acid sequence: CATIGNDSPLHF.